Listed here are 5 T cell receptor beta chains from one sample, sequenced in a study of T-cell reconstitution after alpha-beta-depleted transplantation in children. Unique molecular identifiers were used in preparing the TCRbeta library. From the PCR reads, TCRdb called clonotypes with MiXCR, one entry per CDR3 protein. Of 700,000 to 850,000 distinct CDR3 sequences in the sample, around 15% are singletons; the top ten hold approximately 5%. The sample was PBMCs, mostly from graft donor cells, taken 360 days after TCRalphabeta/CD19-depleted stem cell transplant. Every receptor here comes from a male patient younger than 18 who had a stem cell transplant for acute lymphoblastic leukemia, so the T cells may come from the graft donor.

The J gene is TRBJ2-7, the V gene TRBV4-1; 8 bases match TRBD1. Germline assignment: CDR1 MGHRA and CDR2 YSYEKL. This CDR3 has 17 residues. V lost 4 bases to trimming and J lost 4 bases; unmatched junction nucleotides: 15. CDR3 bases: TGCGCCAGCAGCCTGCACAGGGGGACCCTACCTAGTTACGAGCAGTACTTC. This gives the protein CASSLHRGTLPSYEQYF.

J is TRBJ2-7 and V is TRBV12-3 or TRBV12-4; 9 bases line up with TRBD2. The CDR3 has 15 residues. The V gene end was trimmed by 5 bases and the J gene end by 2 bases; junction bases not matched to a gene: 7. The DNA of the CDR3 is TGTGCCAGCAGTCCTATTAGACTAGCGGCCTACGAGCAGTACTTC. It is translated as CASSPIRLAAYEQYF.

This clonotype has more than one count but fewer than ten. The chain uses TRBV11-3 and TRBJ2-2; D possibly corresponds to TRBD2 (6 bases). Germline-derived CDR1 and CDR2 are SGHNT and YENEEA. Trimming took off 5 bases at V and 8 bases at J, with 18 bases between the two ends. The CDR3 spans 15 residues. The CDR3 sequence is CASSPWIGSGGELFF. CDR3 DNA sequence: TGTGCCAGCAGCCCCTGGATCGGGAGTGGGGGGGAGCTGTTTTTT.

This clonotype was seen a few times. The chain joins TRBV18 to TRBJ2-3; D is uncertain. Trimming took 0 bases from V and 2 from J, leaving 9 bases between them. The CDR3 consists of 15 residues. CDR1 and CDR2 from the germline V gene are KGHSH and LQKENI. The CDR3 reads CASSPPNSLTDTQYF. The CDR3 DNA sequence: TGTGCCAGCTCACCACCGAACAGCCTCACAGATACGCAGTATTTT.

This chain links TRBV4-1 with TRBJ1-1; D gene unclear. V was trimmed by 0 bases and J by 2 bases, leaving 13 bases between them. Germline V gives CDR1 MGHRA, CDR2 YSYEKL. CDR3 length: 16 residues. DNA for the CDR3: TGCGCCAGCAGCCAAGAGGAATCCTGGGGAAACACTGAAGCTTTCTTT. Protein sequence: CASSQEESWGNTEAFF.